The 28 T cell receptor beta chains listed next were all sequenced from one sample in a study of OX40 agonist ivuxolimab in advanced cancers. The receptor library was made with the immunoSEQ multiplex PCR assay. Entries here come from immuneACCESS through TCRdb and include only in-frame sequences with V and J called. Some clones fail to appear in such tables; in the studies checked, an unresolved V gene covers under half of the shortfall, and the cause of the remainder is unknown. A total of about 72,000 clones appear in this sample, nearly 90% of them only once. The top ten constitute over 10% of the sample. Source: CD4+ or CD8+ T cells sorted from blood, taken in a trial of the OX40 agonist ivuxolimab. Receptors were obtained from an adult with an advanced solid tumor such as melanoma, head and neck, liver or kidney cancer.

This chain connects TRBV5-6 to TRBJ2-5; D remains unclear. Judging by the DNA end, TRBJ2-7 fits better; the J call may be wrong. The germline V gene has CDR1 SGHDT and CDR2 YYEEEE. The CDR3 has 12 residues. The CDR3 reads CASSLAFYEQYF. The CDR3 coding sequence is TGTGCCAGCAGCTTGGCCTTCTACGAGCAGTACTTC.

The chain uses TRBV29-1 and TRBJ2-7; 7 bases line up with TRBD1. Germline V gives CDR1 SQVTM, CDR2 ANQGSEA. The CDR3 sequence is 13 residues long. The V segment lost 3 bases and the J segment 1 base; nucleotides outside the gene matches: 3. In DNA form, the CDR3 reads TGCAGCGTTGATGGGGACAGATCCTACGAGCAGTACTTC. Translated: CSVDGDRSYEQYF.

The genes are TRBV14 and TRBJ2-1, with 7 positions matching TRBD1. Per germline, CDR1 SGHDN and CDR2 FVKESK. V was pared by 3 bases and J by 3 bases, with 2 bases of the junction left unmatched. This CDR3 has 14 amino acids. The CDR3 loop is CASSQWDSYNEQFF. For the CDR3, the DNA is TGTGCCAGCAGCCAGTGGGACAGCTACAATGAGCAGTTCTTC.

This chain's CDR3 is CASSLGQHEQYF. CDR3 nucleotide sequence: TGTGCCAGCAGCTTAGGACAGCACGAGCAGTACTTC. The V gene is TRBV7-6, the J gene TRBJ2-7; maybe TRBD1 (5 bases). The CDR3 is 12 amino acids. Trimming removed 1 base at V and 5 bases at J, with 6 bases between. Germline V lookup: CDR1 SGHVS, CDR2 FNYEAQ.

The V and J genes are TRBV18 and TRBJ1-1, with 7 bases lining up with TRBD1. Germline CDR1 KGHSH, CDR2 LQKENI. The V and J ends lost 4 bases and 2 bases, in that order; junction bases with no gene match: 7. The length of the CDR3 is 15 residues. The CDR3 reads CASSRGQAQNTEAFF. The CDR3, as DNA: TGTGCCAGCTCACGAGGACAGGCCCAAAACACTGAAGCTTTCTTT.

A remark on this clone: A junction end diverges from the germline sequence, so it may reflect a read error. V is TRBV7-7 and J is TRBJ2-1; 7 bases map to TRBD2. From germline, CDR1 is SSHAT and CDR2 FNYEAQ (reference sequence). This CDR3 region has 15 residues. This chain's CDR3 is CASSLEGGPMDEQFF. For the CDR3, the DNA is TGTGCTAGCAGCTTAGAGGGAGGGCCAATGGATGAGCAGTTCTTC.

V usage is TRBV28 and J usage is TRBJ2-1; the D is unclear. CDR1 and CDR2 (germline): MDHEN, SYDVKM. The CDR3 is 12 residues long. The V and J ends lost 3 bases and 12 bases respectively, with 12 bases between them. CDR3 region: CASSLFPRRQFF. Written as DNA, the CDR3 is TGTGCCAGCAGTTTGTTTCCTAGAAGGCAGTTCTTC.

CDR3 loop: CASSPTNPGGSNEKLFF. The CDR3 region has the DNA TGCGCCAGCAGCCCGACAAACCCGGGGGGCAGTAATGAAAAACTGTTTTTT. The chain uses TRBV5-1 and TRBJ1-4; possibly TRBD1 for D (6 bases). The germline V gene has CDR1 SGHRS and CDR2 YFSETQ. V was pared by 4 bases and J by 4 bases, with 20 bases between. The CDR3 contains 17 residues.

The genes are TRBV5-5 and TRBJ2-7; possible D gene TRBD2, 6 bases. Trimming took 4 bases from V and 9 from J, leaving 11 bases between them. The CDR3 contains 11 residues. The germline V gene has CDR1 SGHKS and CDR2 YYEKEE (reference sequence). DNA of the CDR3: TGTGCCAGCAGCCTGATCGGGGGGCAGTACTTC. The encoded protein is CASSLIGGQYF.

The chain employs TRBV5-6 and TRBJ2-1; weak D call: TRBD2 (5 bases). This CDR3 comprises 13 residues. Germline V gene data show CDR1 as SGHDT and CDR2 as YYEEEE. V lost 2 bases to trimming and J lost 10 bases, with 13 bases between them. The CDR3 sequence is CASSLGTTREQFF. In nucleotides, the CDR3 is TGTGCCAGCAGCTTAGGCACAACTAGGGAGCAGTTCTTC. Variable domain in full (rest from reference TRBV5-6 and TRBJ2-1): DAGVTQSPTHLIKTRGQQVTLRCSPKSGHDTVSWYQQALGQGPQFIFQYYEEEERQRGNFPDRFSGHQFPNYSSELNVNALLLGDSALYLCASSLGTTREQFFGPGTRLTVL.

V and J are TRBV11-2 and TRBJ2-7; D may match TRBD1 or TRBD2 (5 bases each). The CDR3 is 15 amino acids. Per the germline V gene, CDR1 is SGHAT and CDR2 is FQNNGV. V lost 1 base to trimming and J lost 4 bases, with 14 bases between them. CDR3 residues: CASSLGAGTAYEQYF. The CDR3 nucleotides are TGTGCCAGCAGCTTAGGAGCCGGGACGGCTTACGAGCAGTACTTC.

The chain couples TRBV6-1 to TRBJ1-1; no reliable D call. Germline V CDR1 and CDR2: MNHNS, SASEGT. Trimming removed 1 base at V and 3 bases at J, with 12 bases between. CDR3 length: 15 amino acids. The CDR3 DNA sequence: TGTGCCAGCAGTGAAGGTGGCACTACCCACACTGAAGCTTTCTTT. This gives the protein CASSEGGTTHTEAFF.

The chain uses TRBV6-1 and TRBJ2-7, with TRBD1 matching over 7 bases. V shed 4 bases and J 4 bases; nucleotides not matched to a gene: 7. The length of the CDR3 is 14 residues. Per the germline V gene, CDR1 is MNHNS and CDR2 is SASEGT. The CDR3 nucleotides are TGTGCCAGCAGTGCAGAGACAGGGTGGTACGAGCAGTACTTC. The encoded protein is CASSAETGWYEQYF.

The genes are TRBV15 and TRBJ2-5; D unclear. The CDR3 loop spans 12 amino acids. The germline gives CDR1 LNHNV, CDR2 YYDKDF (reference sequence). V was shortened by 0 bases and J by 4 bases, with 3 bases between the two germline ends. The DNA for the CDR3 is TGTGCCACCAGCAGAGAAGGAGAGACCCAGTACTTC. Encoded protein: CATSREGETQYF.

The sample holds a few counts of this clone. The rearrangement joins TRBV2 to TRBJ2-7; the D call may be TRBD1 or TRBD2 (5 bases each). V dropped 8 bases and J dropped 7 bases, with 15 bases sitting between them. This CDR3 contains 12 residues. Germline V gene sequence: CDR1 SNHLY, CDR2 FYNNEI. The CDR3 DNA is TGTGCCAGCCGGGACGAATACGAGGAGCAGTACTTC. Translated: CASRDEYEEQYF.

This chain uses TRBV25-1 with TRBJ2-5; TRBD1 might be the D (5 bases). Germline CDR1 and CDR2: MGHDK and SYGVNS. V was cut by 3 bases and J by 1 base, with 9 bases left in between. The CDR3 runs 14 residues. CDR3 sequence: CASSDSTVQETQYF. CDR3 coding DNA: TGTGCCAGCAGTGATTCGACAGTCCAAGAGACCCAGTACTTC.

The chain combines TRBV10-3 with TRBJ2-7; perhaps TRBD1 as D (5 bases). The germline CDR1 and CDR2 sequences are ENHRY and SYGVKD. The CDR3 extends over 15 amino acids. V dropped 0 bases and J dropped 3 bases, with 12 bases sitting between them. CDR3 sequence (DNA): TGTGCCATCAGTGAGTCACAGGCGAAGAACTACGAGCAGTACTTC. Its translation is CAISESQAKNYEQYF.

The rearrangement joins TRBV28 to TRBJ2-3; D is unclear. Trimming cost V 4 bases and J 3 bases, with 11 bases left between them. The germline CDR1 and CDR2 sequences are MDHEN and SYDVKM. This CDR3 is 14 amino acids long. CDR3 coding DNA: TGTGCCAGCAGTTCCCCTACAGTGACAGATACGCAGTATTTT. Protein: CASSSPTVTDTQYF.

V usage is TRBV28 and J usage is TRBJ2-1; tentatively, D is TRBD2 (6 bases). Looked up from germline, CDR1 is MDHEN and CDR2 is SYDVKM. V lost 7 bases and J 0 bases, leaving 16 bases between the germline ends. The CDR3 covers 16 residues. In DNA, the CDR3 is TGTGCCAGCATCGACCTCGGGGGAAGCTCCTACAATGAGCAGTTCTTC. It is translated as CASIDLGGSSYNEQFF.

V and J are TRBV6-1 and TRBJ2-2; 10 positions agree with TRBD2. The V segment lost 4 bases and the J segment 4 bases; nucleotides outside the gene matches: 6. CDR1 is MNHNS and CDR2 is SASEGT in the germline V gene. The CDR3 consists of 16 residues. CDR3 nucleotides: TGTGCCAGCAGTGCCTTAGCGGGGGGAATCACCGGGGAGCTGTTTTTT. This sequence encodes CASSALAGGITGELFF.

As for this clone: Other DNA sequences in the same sample also yield this CDR3. The chain recombines TRBV28 with TRBJ1-1, with D uncertain. V was trimmed by 3 bases and J by 0 bases, leaving 8 bases between them. This CDR3 comprises 14 residues. CDR1 and CDR2 from the germline V gene are MDHEN and SYDVKM. CDR3 in amino acids: CASSLWQLNTEAFF. The CDR3 DNA sequence: TGTGCCAGCAGTTTGTGGCAGCTGAACACTGAAGCTTTCTTT.

This chain uses TRBV4-2 with TRBJ1-4; D gene ambiguous. Trimming stripped 0 bases from V and 5 bases from J, with 10 bases between. The V gene's germline CDR1 is LGHNA and CDR2 YNFKEQ. This CDR3 has 15 amino acids. The CDR3 is CASSQDRVSNEKLFF. CDR3 sequence (DNA): TGTGCCAGCAGCCAAGATCGAGTGAGCAATGAAAAACTGTTTTTT.

The V and J genes are TRBV5-4 and TRBJ2-3, with 7 bases fitting TRBD1. Germline V gene data show CDR1 as SGHNT and CDR2 as YYREEE (reference sequence). The CDR3 loop spans 15 amino acids. V shed 0 bases and J 2 bases; nucleotides not matched to a gene: 3. CDR3 loop: CASSLGGQHTDTQYF. The CDR3 DNA sequence: TGTGCCAGCAGCTTGGGGGGACAGCACACAGATACGCAGTATTTT.

This chain joins TRBV6-6 and TRBJ1-1; D is perhaps TRBD1 (5 bases). The CDR3 sequence is 13 residues long. V was shortened by 0 bases and J by 5 bases, with 7 bases between the two germline ends. In germline, CDR1 is MNHNY, CDR2 SVGAGI (reference sequence). As DNA, the CDR3 is TGTGCCAGCAGTTACTCGCCAGGGACTGAAGCTTTCTTT. Translating it yields CASSYSPGTEAFF.

This sequence joins TRBV7-2 and TRBJ1-1; tentatively, D is TRBD1 (6 bases). This CDR3 has 15 residues. The germline V gene has CDR1 SGHTA and CDR2 FQGNSA. Deletions cut 5 bases from V and 7 bases from J, with 20 bases between. The CDR3 region has the DNA TGTGCCAGCAGCCGTTGGCAGGGGCGCCGGGGTGAAGCTTTCTTT. It yields the protein CASSRWQGRRGEAFF.

The chain carries TRBV9 and TRBJ1-3, with D possibly being TRBD1 (5 bases). Deletions cut 1 base from V and 4 bases from J, with 12 bases between. The germline gives CDR1 SGDLS, CDR2 YYNGEE. This CDR3 is built from 15 residues. The CDR3 DNA sequence: TGTGCCAGCAGCGTAATGGGGGTCGAGGGAAACACCATATATTTT. Its protein is CASSVMGVEGNTIYF.

This chain connects TRBV7-9 to TRBJ2-1; TRBD2 matches 15 bases. The CDR3 totals 15 residues. CDR1 and CDR2 (germline): SEHNR, FQNEAQ (reference sequence). The junction had 5 bases not matched to a gene; V was cut back by 5 bases and J by 9 bases. CDR3 sequence (DNA): TGTGCCAGCAGCCATCCGGGACTAGCGGGAGGTGAGCAGTTCTTC. Its protein is CASSHPGLAGGEQFF.

V is TRBV7-3 and J is TRBJ2-4, with D possibly TRBD2 on 6 matching bases. CDR3 length equals 15 residues. Looked up from germline, CDR1 is SGHTA and CDR2 is FQGTGA. Trimming shortened V by 5 bases and J by 1 base, and 12 bases separated the two germline ends. The CDR3 region is CASSRGGGAKNIQYF. Written as DNA, the CDR3 is TGTGCCAGCAGCCGGGGTGGAGGGGCCAAAAACATTCAGTACTTC.